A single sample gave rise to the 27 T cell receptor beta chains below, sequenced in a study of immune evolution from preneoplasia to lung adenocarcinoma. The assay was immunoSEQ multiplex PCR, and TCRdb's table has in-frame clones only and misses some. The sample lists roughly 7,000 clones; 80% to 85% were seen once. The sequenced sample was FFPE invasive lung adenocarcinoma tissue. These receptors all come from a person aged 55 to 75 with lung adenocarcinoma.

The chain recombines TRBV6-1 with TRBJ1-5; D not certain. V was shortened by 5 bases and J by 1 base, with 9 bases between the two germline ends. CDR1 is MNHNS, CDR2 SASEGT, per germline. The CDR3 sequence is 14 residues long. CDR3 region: CASSPEISNQPQHF. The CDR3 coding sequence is TGTGCCAGCAGTCCAGAAATAAGCAATCAGCCCCAGCATTTT.

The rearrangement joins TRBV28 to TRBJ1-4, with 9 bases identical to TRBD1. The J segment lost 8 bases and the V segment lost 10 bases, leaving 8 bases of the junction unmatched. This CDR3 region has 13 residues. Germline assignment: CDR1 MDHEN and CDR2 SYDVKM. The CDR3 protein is CATTGGAREKLFF. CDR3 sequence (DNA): TGTGCCACTACAGGGGGCGCACGAGAAAAACTGTTTTTT.

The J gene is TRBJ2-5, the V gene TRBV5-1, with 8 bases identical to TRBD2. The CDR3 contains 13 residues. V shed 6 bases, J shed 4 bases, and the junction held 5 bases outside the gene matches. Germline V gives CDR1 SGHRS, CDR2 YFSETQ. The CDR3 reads CASNPGGVETQYF. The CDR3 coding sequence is TGCGCCAGCAACCCGGGGGGGGTAGAGACCCAGTACTTC.

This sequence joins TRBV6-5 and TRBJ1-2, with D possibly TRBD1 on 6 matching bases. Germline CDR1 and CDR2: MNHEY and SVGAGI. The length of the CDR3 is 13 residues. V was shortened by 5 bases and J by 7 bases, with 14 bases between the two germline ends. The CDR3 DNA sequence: TGTGCCAGCAGTCGGACAGAACAAAGTGGCTACACCTTC. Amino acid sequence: CASSRTEQSGYTF.

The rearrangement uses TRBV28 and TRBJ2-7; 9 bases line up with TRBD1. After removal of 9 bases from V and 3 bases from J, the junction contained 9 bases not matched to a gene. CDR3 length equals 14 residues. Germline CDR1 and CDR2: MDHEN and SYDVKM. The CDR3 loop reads CASARGQGHYEQYF. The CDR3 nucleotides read TGTGCCAGTGCCAGGGGACAGGGACACTACGAGCAGTACTTC.

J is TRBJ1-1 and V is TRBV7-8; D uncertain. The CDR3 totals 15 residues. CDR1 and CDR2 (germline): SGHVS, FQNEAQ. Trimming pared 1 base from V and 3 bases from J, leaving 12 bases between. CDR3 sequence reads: CASSLVSRSDTEAFF. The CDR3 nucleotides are TGTGCCAGCAGCTTAGTAAGCAGGTCCGACACTGAAGCTTTCTTT. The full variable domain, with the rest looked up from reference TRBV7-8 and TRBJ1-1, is GAGVSQSPRYKVAKRGQDVALRCDPISGHVSLFWYQQALGQGPEFLTYFQNEAQLDKSGLPSDRFFAERPEGSVSTLKIQRTQQEDSAVYLCASSLVSRSDTEAFFGQGTRLTVV.

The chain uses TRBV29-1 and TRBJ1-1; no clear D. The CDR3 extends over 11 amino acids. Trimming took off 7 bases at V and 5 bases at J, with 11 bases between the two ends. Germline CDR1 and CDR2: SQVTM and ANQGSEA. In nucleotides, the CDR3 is TGCAGCGCCGGTGAGGGTACTGAAGCTTTCTTT. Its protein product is CSAGEGTEAFF.

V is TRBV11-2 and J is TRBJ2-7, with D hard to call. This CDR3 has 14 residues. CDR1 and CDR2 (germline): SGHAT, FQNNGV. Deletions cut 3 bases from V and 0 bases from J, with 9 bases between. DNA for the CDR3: TGTGCCAGCAGCTTGGGTTTTAGCTCCTACGAGCAGTACTTC. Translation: CASSLGFSSYEQYF.

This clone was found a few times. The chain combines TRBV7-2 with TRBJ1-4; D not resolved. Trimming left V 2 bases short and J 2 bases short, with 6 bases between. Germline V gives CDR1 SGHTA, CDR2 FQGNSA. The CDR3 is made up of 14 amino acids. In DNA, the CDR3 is TGTGCCAGCAGCTTATACACGACTAATGAAAAACTGTTTTTT. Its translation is CASSLYTTNEKLFF.

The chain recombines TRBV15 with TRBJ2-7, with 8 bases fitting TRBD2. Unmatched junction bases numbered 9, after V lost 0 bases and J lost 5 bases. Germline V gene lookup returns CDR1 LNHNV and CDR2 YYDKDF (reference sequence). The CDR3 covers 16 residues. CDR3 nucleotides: TGTGCCACCAGCAGAGATCTGGGGACTAGAGGCCACGAGCAGTACTTC. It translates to CATSRDLGTRGHEQYF. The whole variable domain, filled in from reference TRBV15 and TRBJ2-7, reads DAMVIQNPRYQVTQFGKPVTLSCSQTLNHNVMYWYQQKSSQAPKLLFHYYDKDFNNEADTPDNFQSRRPNTSFCFLDIRSPGLGDTAMYLCATSRDLGTRGHEQYFGPGTRLTVT.

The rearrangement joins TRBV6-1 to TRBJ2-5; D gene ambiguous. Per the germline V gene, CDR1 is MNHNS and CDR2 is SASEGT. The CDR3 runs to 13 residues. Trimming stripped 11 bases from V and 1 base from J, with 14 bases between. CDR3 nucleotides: TGTGCCTTCCCGACCCTCACCCAAGAGACCCAGTACTTC. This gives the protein CAFPTLTQETQYF.

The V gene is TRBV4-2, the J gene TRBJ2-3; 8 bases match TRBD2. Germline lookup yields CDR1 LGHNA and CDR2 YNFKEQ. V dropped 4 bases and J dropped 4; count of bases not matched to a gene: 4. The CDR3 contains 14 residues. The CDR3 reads CASSPGLAPDTQYF. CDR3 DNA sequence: TGTGCCAGCAGCCCAGGACTAGCCCCAGATACGCAGTATTTT.

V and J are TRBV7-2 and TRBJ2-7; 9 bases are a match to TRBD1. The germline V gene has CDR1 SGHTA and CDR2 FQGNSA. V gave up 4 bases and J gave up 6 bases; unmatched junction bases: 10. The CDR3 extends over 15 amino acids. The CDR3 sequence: CASSSGQGRLAEQYF. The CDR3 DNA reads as TGTGCCAGCAGCTCCGGACAGGGGAGGTTGGCCGAGCAGTACTTC.

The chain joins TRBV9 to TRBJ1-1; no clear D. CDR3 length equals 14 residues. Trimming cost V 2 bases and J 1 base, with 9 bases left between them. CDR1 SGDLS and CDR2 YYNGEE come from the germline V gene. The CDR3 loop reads CASSVQSRNTEAFF. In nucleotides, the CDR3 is TGTGCCAGCAGCGTTCAGAGCAGGAACACTGAAGCTTTCTTT.

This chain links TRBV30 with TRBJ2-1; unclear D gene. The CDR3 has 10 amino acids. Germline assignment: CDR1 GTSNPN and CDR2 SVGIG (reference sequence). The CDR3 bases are TGTGCTCGGTCGGACAATGAGCAGTTCTTC. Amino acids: CARSDNEQFF.

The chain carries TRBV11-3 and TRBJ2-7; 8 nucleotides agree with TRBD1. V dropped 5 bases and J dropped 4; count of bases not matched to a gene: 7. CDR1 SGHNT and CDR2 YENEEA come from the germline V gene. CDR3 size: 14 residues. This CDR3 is CASSRSRGRYEQYF. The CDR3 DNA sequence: TGTGCCAGCAGCAGGAGCAGGGGGCGATACGAGCAGTACTTC.

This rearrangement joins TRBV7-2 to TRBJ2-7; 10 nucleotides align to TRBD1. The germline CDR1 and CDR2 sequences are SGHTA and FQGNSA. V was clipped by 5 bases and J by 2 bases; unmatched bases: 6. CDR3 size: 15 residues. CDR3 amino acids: CASSLRTGGTYEQYF. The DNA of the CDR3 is TGTGCCAGCAGCCTACGGACAGGGGGTACCTACGAGCAGTACTTC. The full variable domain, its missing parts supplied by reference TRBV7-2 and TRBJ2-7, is GAGVSQSPSNKVTEKGKDVELRCDPISGHTALYWYRQSLGQGLEFLIYFQGNSAPDKSGLPSDRFSAERTGGSVSTLTIQRTQQEDSAVYLCASSLRTGGTYEQYFGPGTRLTVT.

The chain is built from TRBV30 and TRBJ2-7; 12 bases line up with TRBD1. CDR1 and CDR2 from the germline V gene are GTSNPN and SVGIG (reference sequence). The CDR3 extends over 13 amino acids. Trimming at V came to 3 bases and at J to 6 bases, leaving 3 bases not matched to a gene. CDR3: CAWRGQGASEQYF. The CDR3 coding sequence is TGTGCCTGGAGGGGACAGGGGGCTTCCGAGCAGTACTTC.

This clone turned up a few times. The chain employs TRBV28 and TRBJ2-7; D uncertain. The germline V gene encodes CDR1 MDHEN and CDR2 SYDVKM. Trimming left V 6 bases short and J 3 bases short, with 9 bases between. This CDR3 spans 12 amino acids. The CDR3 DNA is TGTGCCAGCAGCCCGACCTACTACGAGCAGTACTTC. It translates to CASSPTYYEQYF.

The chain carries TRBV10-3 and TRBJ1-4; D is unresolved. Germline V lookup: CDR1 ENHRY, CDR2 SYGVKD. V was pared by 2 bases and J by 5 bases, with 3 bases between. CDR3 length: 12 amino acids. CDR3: CAISESNEKLFF. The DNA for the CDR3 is TGTGCCATCAGTGAGAGCAATGAAAAACTGTTTTTT.

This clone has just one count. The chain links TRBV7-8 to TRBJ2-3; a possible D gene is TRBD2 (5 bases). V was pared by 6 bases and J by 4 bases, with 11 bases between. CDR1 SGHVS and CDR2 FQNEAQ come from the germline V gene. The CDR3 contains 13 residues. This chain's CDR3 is CASSLGRADTQYF. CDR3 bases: TGTGCCAGCAGTCTAGGGCGGGCAGATACGCAGTATTTT.

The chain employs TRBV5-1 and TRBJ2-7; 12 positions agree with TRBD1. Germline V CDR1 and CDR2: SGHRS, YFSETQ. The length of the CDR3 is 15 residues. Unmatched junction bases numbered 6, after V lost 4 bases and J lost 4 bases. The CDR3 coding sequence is TGCGCCAGCAGCCTGGGACAGGGGGCCTCTTACGAGCAGTACTTC. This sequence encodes CASSLGQGASYEQYF.

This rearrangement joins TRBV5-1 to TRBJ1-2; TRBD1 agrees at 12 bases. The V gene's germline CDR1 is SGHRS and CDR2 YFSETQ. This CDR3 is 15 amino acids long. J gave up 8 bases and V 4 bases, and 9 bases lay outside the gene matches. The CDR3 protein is CASSPGQGASRGYTF. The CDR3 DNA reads TGCGCCAGCAGCCCGGGACAGGGGGCTTCAAGAGGCTACACCTTC.

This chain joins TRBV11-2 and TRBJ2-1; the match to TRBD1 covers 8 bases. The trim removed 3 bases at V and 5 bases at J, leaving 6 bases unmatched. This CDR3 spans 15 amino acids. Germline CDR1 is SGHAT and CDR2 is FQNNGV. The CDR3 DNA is TGTGCCAGCAGCTTGTTCAGGGGGCTCAACAATGAGCAGTTCTTC. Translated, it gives CASSLFRGLNNEQFF.

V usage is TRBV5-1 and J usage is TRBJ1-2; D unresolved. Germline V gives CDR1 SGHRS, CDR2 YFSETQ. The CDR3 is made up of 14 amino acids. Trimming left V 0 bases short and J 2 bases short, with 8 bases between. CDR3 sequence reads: CASSLESPNYGYTF. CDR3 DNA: TGCGCCAGCAGCTTGGAGAGCCCGAACTATGGCTACACCTTC.

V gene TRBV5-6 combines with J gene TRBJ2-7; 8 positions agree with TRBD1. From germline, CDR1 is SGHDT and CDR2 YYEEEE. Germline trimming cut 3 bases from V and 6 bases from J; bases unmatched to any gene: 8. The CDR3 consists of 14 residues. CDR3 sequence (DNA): TGTGCCAGCAGCTCCGGACAGGGCCGGAGCGAGCAGTACTTC. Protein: CASSSGQGRSEQYF.

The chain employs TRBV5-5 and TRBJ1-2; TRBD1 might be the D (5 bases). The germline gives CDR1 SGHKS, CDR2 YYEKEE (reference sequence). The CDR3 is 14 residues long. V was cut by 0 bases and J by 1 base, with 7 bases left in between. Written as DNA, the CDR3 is TGTGCCAGCAGCTTGGCCAGGGTTAACTATGGCTACACCTTC. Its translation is CASSLARVNYGYTF.